A selection of T cell receptor beta chains follows, all from one sample in a study of T cells in Graves' hyperthyroidism and ophthalmopathy. TCRdb re-called the multiplex PCR reads with MiXCR, one entry per CDR3 protein. The sample carries some 420,000 distinct CDR3 sequences, about an eighth recorded once. Sequenced sample: blood. Source of these receptors: a woman between 18 and 29 years old with Graves' hyperthyroidism. Both conserved end residues are part of each CDR3. D genes are given only for firm matches. Clone sizes are given selectively: once, few, many, or a class where the clone is expanded.

v_call	d_call	j_call	clone_size	cdr3_aa	cdr3_nt
TRBV28	NA	TRBJ1-6	many	CASSLADRWNSPLHF	TGTGCCAGCAGTCTTGCCGACAGGTGGAATTCACCCCTCCACTTT
TRBV5-8	NA	TRBJ2-5	many	CASSRQQETQYF	TGTGCCAGCAGTCGACAGCAAGAGACCCAGTACTTC
TRBV9	NA	TRBJ2-3	few	CASSVGPSGTDTQYF	TGTGCCAGCAGCGTAGGTCCTAGCGGCACAGATACGCAGTATTTT
TRBV6-5	NA	TRBJ2-1	NA	CASSFTMDRHEQFF	TGTGCCAGCAGTTTTACTATGGACAGACATGAGCAGTTCTTC
TRBV27	NA	TRBJ2-2	many	CASSLSVPTKGTGELFF	TGTGCCAGCAGTTTATCCGTGCCTACTAAGGGCACCGGGGAGCTGTTTTTT
TRBV24-1	TRBD1	TRBJ2-1	many	CATSDPNRGAFTEQFF	TGTGCCACCAGTGATCCGAACAGGGGGGCCTTTACGGAGCAGTTCTTC
TRBV4-1	TRBD1	TRBJ1-1	NA	CASSQDDREGTEAFF	TGCGCCAGCAGCCAAGATGACAGGGAGGGCACTGAAGCTTTCTTT
TRBV5-1	TRBD2	TRBJ2-5	NA	CASSLGLAGNYQETQYF	TGCGCCAGCAGCTTGGGACTAGCGGGCAACTACCAAGAGACCCAGTACTTC
TRBV7-9	NA	TRBJ2-5	many	CASSSGTEQPQYF	TGTGCCAGCAGCTCCGGGACGGAGCAGCCCCAGTACTTC
TRBV9	TRBD1	TRBJ2-1	few	CASSAWGQGVNEQFF	TGTGCCAGCAGCGCGTGGGGACAGGGGGTTAATGAGCAGTTCTTC
TRBV10-3	NA	TRBJ1-4	few	CAISESQGSWSEKLFF	TGTGCCATCAGTGAGTCCCAGGGCAGTTGGAGTGAAAAACTGTTTTTT
TRBV2	NA	TRBJ2-1	many	CASSDIETLRAGHNNEQFF	TGTGCCAGCAGTGATATCGAGACCCTCCGAGCGGGCCATAACAATGAGCAGTTCTTC
TRBV4-1	NA	TRBJ1-6	few	CASSLNTKDSPLHF	TGCGCCAGCAGCCTCAACACGAAAGATTCACCCCTCCACTTT
TRBV6-1	TRBD1	TRBJ1-5	many	CATAQGASNQPQHF	TGTGCCACGGCCCAGGGGGCGAGCAATCAGCCCCAGCATTTT
TRBV10-3	NA	TRBJ2-3	many	CAISEGTSSLSDTQYF	TGTGCCATCAGTGAGGGGACTTCCTCATTGTCTGATACGCAGTATTTT
TRBV4-3	NA	TRBJ2-1	few	CASSQNIGSEQFF	TGCGCCAGCAGCCAAAATATTGGGAGTGAGCAGTTCTTC
TRBV20-1	TRBD1	TRBJ1-2	once	CSAPGQGVDYGYTF	TGCAGTGCACCGGGACAGGGGGTTGACTATGGCTACACCTTC
TRBV20-1	NA	TRBJ2-5	NA	CSARGALETQYF	TGCAGTGCTAGAGGGGCTTTAGAGACCCAGTACTTC
TRBV6-2/TRBV6-3	TRBD1	TRBJ2-1	NA	CASNNLPRTGHNEQFF	TGTGCCAGCAACAACCTACCTCGGACAGGGCACAATGAGCAGTTCTTC
TRBV7-2	NA	TRBJ2-7	many	CASSSLARSYEQYF	TGTGCCAGCAGCTCGCTTGCCCGGTCCTACGAGCAGTACTTC
TRBV6-1	TRBD1	TRBJ1-1	many	CASSQQGYTEAFF	TGTGCCAGCAGTCAACAGGGGTATACTGAAGCTTTCTTT
TRBV27	NA	TRBJ2-7	many	CASSDRLGSYEQYF	TGTGCCAGCAGTGACAGGCTCGGTTCCTACGAGCAGTACTTC
TRBV12-3/TRBV12-4	NA	TRBJ2-1	many	CASTEAGTNEQFF	TGTGCCAGCACCGAGGCGGGGACCAATGAGCAGTTCTTC
TRBV27	TRBD2	TRBJ2-5	few	CASSLLGSGRETQYF	TGTGCCAGCAGTTTGTTGGGAAGCGGGAGGGAGACCCAGTACTTC
TRBV19	TRBD2	TRBJ2-1	NA	CASSLIPGLADHNEQFF	TGTGCCAGTAGCTTAATCCCGGGACTAGCGGACCACAATGAGCAGTTCTTC
TRBV6-1	NA	TRBJ2-7	NA	CASSEQTYEQYF	TGTGCCAGCAGTGAACAGACATACGAGCAGTACTTC
TRBV25-1	NA	TRBJ2-2	few	CASSDYTGELFF	TGTGCCAGCAGTGATTACACCGGGGAGCTGTTTTTT
TRBV11-2	NA	TRBJ2-2	many	CASRSPAELFF	TGTGCCAGCCGCTCGCCCGCGGAGCTGTTTTTT
TRBV7-2	TRBD2	TRBJ2-1	NA	CASSQMTSGSTYNEQFF	TGTGCCAGCAGCCAAATGACTAGCGGGAGTACCTACAATGAGCAGTTCTTC